A selection of T cell receptor beta chains follows, all from one sample in a study of OX40 agonist ivuxolimab in advanced cancers. The method was immunoSEQ multiplex PCR; TCRdb's version includes in-frame clones alone and lacks a portion of them. Here the sample spans about 36,000 clones, around 80% being singletons. The sequenced sample was CD4+ or CD8+ T cells sorted from blood, obtained in a trial of the OX40 agonist ivuxolimab. The receptors shown here come from an adult with an advanced solid tumor such as melanoma, head and neck, liver or kidney cancer. Both conserved end residues are part of each CDR3. D genes are given only for firm matches. Clone size is given for some rows only: seen once, a few or many times, or a class if the clone is expanded.

v_call	d_call	j_call	clone_size	cdr3_aa	cdr3_nt
TRBV5-6	TRBD1	TRBJ1-2	few	CASSLEDRGLGGYTF	TGTGCCAGCAGCTTGGAGGACAGGGGTCTAGGGGGCTACACCTTC
TRBV2	-	TRBJ1-1	-	CASSYSTGNTEAFF	TGTGCCAGCAGTTACTCGACAGGGAACACTGAAGCTTTCTTT
TRBV12-5	-	TRBJ1-2	few	CASALLQGGLNYGYTF	TGTGCTAGTGCCCTTCTCCAGGGAGGGTTAAACTATGGCTACACCTTC
TRBV6-1	-	TRBJ1-1	-	CAIDEDTEAFF	TGTGCCATCGATGAGGACACTGAAGCTTTCTTT
TRBV11-2	-	TRBJ2-3	-	CASREGTDTQYF	TGTGCCAGCAGAGAGGGCACAGATACGCAGTATTTT
TRBV28	TRBD1	TRBJ2-7	-	CASSPTGAASYEQYF	TGTGCCAGCAGCCCAACAGGGGCGGCCTCCTACGAGCAGTACTTC
TRBV7-8	TRBD1	TRBJ1-6	-	CASSWSGQSQSPLHF	TGTGCCAGCAGCTGGTCGGGACAGTCGCAATCACCCCTCCACTTT
TRBV6-5	TRBD2	TRBJ2-7	-	CASSYREGAYEQYF	TGTGCCAGCAGTTACCGGGAGGGGGCCTACGAGCAGTACTTC
TRBV7-9	-	TRBJ1-1	-	CASSLGTLNTEAFF	TGTGCCAGCAGCTTAGGGACACTTAACACTGAAGCTTTCTTT
TRBV30	-	TRBJ1-2	-	CAWGLPGLPGGYTF	TGTGCCTGGGGGCTACCGGGGTTGCCGGGGGGCTACACCTTC
TRBV5-4	TRBD1	TRBJ1-6	-	CASSRGQGALASQPLHF	TGTGCCAGCAGCAGGGGACAGGGCGCCCTGGCTAGTCAACCCCTCCACTTT
TRBV21-1	-	TRBJ1-2	-	CASSTSLSNFYGYTF	TGTGCCAGCAGCACATCGTTGTCCAATTTCTATGGCTACACCTTC
TRBV7-9	-	TRBJ2-2	-	CASSLATFGTGELFF	TGTGCCAGCAGCTTAGCCACTTTTGGCACCGGGGAGCTGTTTTTT
TRBV7-9	-	TRBJ2-1	-	CASSFNNEQFF	TGTGCCAGCAGCTTCAACAATGAGCAGTTCTTC
TRBV5-1	TRBD1	TRBJ1-4	-	CASSVVGTAEKLFF	TGCGCCAGCAGCGTGGTGGGGACAGCTGAAAAACTGTTTTTT
TRBV18	TRBD1	TRBJ2-1	-	CASSPPGQDKWAYNEQFF	TGTGCCAGCTCACCACCGGGACAGGACAAGTGGGCCTACAATGAGCAGTTCTTC
TRBV29-1	TRBD2	TRBJ2-3	once	CSVTIAGGTDTQYF	TGCAGCGTGACGATAGCGGGGGGGACAGATACGCAGTATTTT
TRBV30	TRBD1	TRBJ1-3	-	CACQMGQGVNTIYF	TGTGCCTGTCAAATGGGGCAGGGGGTGAACACCATATATTTT
TRBV29-1	-	TRBJ1-2	-	CSVEDLHNYGYTF	TGCAGCGTTGAAGATCTTCACAACTATGGCTACACCTTC
TRBV7-8	TRBD1	TRBJ2-7	-	CASSLPNRDRGSHEQYF	TGTGCCAGCAGCTTACCTAACCGGGACAGGGGCTCCCACGAGCAGTACTTC
TRBV5-6	TRBD1	TRBJ1-3	-	CASSLDRGDSGNTIYF	TGTGCCAGCAGCTTGGACAGGGGAGACTCTGGAAACACCATATATTTT
TRBV5-4	-	TRBJ1-1	-	CASSQEGRGWTEAFF	TGCGCCAGCAGCCAAGAGGGAAGGGGATGGACTGAAGCTTTCTTT
TRBV19	-	TRBJ2-1	-	CATSFRVLDKHYNEQFF	TGTGCCACTTCATTTAGGGTCCTGGACAAACACTACAATGAGCAGTTCTTC
TRBV6-5	TRBD2	TRBJ2-3	-	CASGTSGLSTDTQYF	TGTGCCAGCGGGACTAGCGGCCTATCCACAGATACGCAGTATTTT
TRBV28	TRBD2	TRBJ2-4	-	CASSSSSGGKYF	TGTGCCAGCAGTTCTTCTAGCGGGGGGAAGTACTTC
TRBV30	-	TRBJ2-3	-	CAWRAFSTDTQYF	TGTGCCTGGAGGGCTTTTAGCACAGATACGCAGTATTTT
TRBV30	-	TRBJ2-7	-	CAWTPDSQLYEQYF	TGTGCCTGGACTCCGGACAGTCAACTCTACGAGCAGTACTTC
TRBV29-1	TRBD1	TRBJ1-2	-	CSVGTGEFIYGYTF	TGCAGCGTTGGGACAGGGGAATTTATCTATGGCTACACCTTC
TRBV6-6	-	TRBJ1-2	-	CASLVGTGYTF	TGTGCCAGCCTCGTGGGTACTGGCTACACCTTC
TRBV4-1	-	TRBJ1-5	-	CASSQDSENSNQPQHF	TGCGCCAGCAGCCAAGATAGTGAGAATAGCAATCAGCCCCAGCATTTT
TRBV9	-	TRBJ1-1	once	CASSVEKGGGQNTEAFF	TGTGCCAGCAGCGTAGAAAAGGGAGGAGGACAGAACACTGAAGCTTTCTTT
TRBV7-2	TRBD2	TRBJ2-1	-	CASSSPLAGYNEQFF	TGTGCCAGCAGTTCCCCGTTAGCGGGGTACAATGAGCAGTTCTTC
TRBV7-8	TRBD1	TRBJ2-7	-	CASSLTGQGYNEQYF	TGTGCCAGCAGCTTGACGGGACAGGGTTACAACGAGCAGTACTTC
TRBV7-8	-	TRBJ1-5	-	CASIPGEGAGQPQHF	TGTGCCAGCATCCCTGGAGAAGGGGCGGGTCAGCCCCAGCATTTT
TRBV5-6	TRBD2	TRBJ2-3	-	CASSSLLAGGPTDTQYF	TGTGCCAGCAGCTCGCTACTAGCGGGGGGGCCCACAGATACGCAGTATTTT
TRBV7-2	-	TRBJ1-2	-	CASSLDRVSGYGYTF	TGTGCCAGCAGCTTAGACAGGGTGTCGGGCTATGGCTACACCTTC
TRBV6-1	-	TRBJ1-5	-	CASSEVWGGGNQPQHF	TGTGCCAGCAGTGAAGTTTGGGGGGGCGGCAATCAGCCCCAGCATTTT
TRBV18	-	TRBJ2-5	-	CASSPPRDQETQYF	TGTGCCAGCTCACCCCCACGGGACCAAGAGACCCAGTACTTC
TRBV10-3	-	TRBJ1-1	-	CAISDQTRNTEAFF	TGTGCCATCAGTGATCAGACTCGGAACACTGAAGCTTTCTTT
TRBV10-3	-	TRBJ2-7	-	CAISPGYDYEQYF	TGTGCCATCAGCCCGGGTTATGACTACGAGCAGTACTTC
TRBV27	-	TRBJ1-1	-	CASSLQEGSNTEAFF	TGTGCCAGCAGTTTACAAGAGGGGTCGAACACTGAAGCTTTCTTT
TRBV30	-	TRBJ2-1	-	CAWSVYRGDEQFF	TGTGCCTGGAGTGTATATAGGGGGGATGAGCAGTTCTTC